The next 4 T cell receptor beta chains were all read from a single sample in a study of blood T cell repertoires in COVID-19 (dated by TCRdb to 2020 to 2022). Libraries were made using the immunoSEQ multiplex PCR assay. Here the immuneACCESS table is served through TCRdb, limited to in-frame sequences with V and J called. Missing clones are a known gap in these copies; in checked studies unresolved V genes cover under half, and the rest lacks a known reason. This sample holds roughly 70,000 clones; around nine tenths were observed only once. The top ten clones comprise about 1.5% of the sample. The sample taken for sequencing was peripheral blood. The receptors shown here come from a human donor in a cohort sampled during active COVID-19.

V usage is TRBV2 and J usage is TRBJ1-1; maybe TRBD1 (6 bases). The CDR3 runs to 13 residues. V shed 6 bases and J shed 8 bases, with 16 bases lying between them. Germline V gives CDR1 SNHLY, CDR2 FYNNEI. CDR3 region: CASRDTGSLEAFF. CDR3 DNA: TGTGCCAGCAGGGATACAGGGTCCTTGGAAGCTTTCTTT. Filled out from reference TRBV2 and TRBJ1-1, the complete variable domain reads EPEVTQTPSHQVTQMGQEVILRCVPISNHLYFYWYRQILGQKVEFLVSFYNNEISEKSEIFDDQFSVERPDGSNFTLKIRSTKLEDSAMYFCASRDTGSLEAFFGQGTRLTVV.

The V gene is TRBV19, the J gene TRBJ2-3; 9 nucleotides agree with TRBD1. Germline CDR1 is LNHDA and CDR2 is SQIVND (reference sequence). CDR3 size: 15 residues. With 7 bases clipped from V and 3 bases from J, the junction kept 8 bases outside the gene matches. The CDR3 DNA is TGTGCCAGTACCCCCCGGGACAGGGATACAGATACGCAGTATTTT. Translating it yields CASTPRDRDTDTQYF.

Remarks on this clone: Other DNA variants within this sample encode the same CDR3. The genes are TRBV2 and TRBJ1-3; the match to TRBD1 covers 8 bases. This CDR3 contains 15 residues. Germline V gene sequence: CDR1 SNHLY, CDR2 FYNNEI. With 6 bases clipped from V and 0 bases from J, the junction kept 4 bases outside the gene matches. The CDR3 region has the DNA TGTGCCAGCAGAGGACAGGGAGGCTCTGGAAACACCATATATTTT. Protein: CASRGQGGSGNTIYF. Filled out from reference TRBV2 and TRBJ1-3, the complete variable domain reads EPEVTQTPSHQVTQMGQEVILRCVPISNHLYFYWYRQILGQKVEFLVSFYNNEISEKSEIFDDQFSVERPDGSNFTLKIRSTKLEDSAMYFCASRGQGGSGNTIYFGEGSWLTVV.

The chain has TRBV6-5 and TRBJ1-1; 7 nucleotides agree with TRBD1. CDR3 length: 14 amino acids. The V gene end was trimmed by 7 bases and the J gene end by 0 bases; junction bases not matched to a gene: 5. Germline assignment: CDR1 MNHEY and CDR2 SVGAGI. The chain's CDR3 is CASTWDSMNTEAFF. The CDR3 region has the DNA TGTGCCAGCACCTGGGACAGCATGAACACTGAAGCTTTCTTT.